This TCR beta chain was captured in a study of shared clonotypes between healthy human individuals (dated by TCRdb to between 2020 and 2021). For context, the study as a whole: The cohort included three men and a couple of women between 18 and 49 years of age. The study deeply sequenced blood TCR repertoires of about 5 healthy adults to estimate repertoire size and the extent of clonotype sharing between individuals. For each donor, three plates each were used for CD4 naive and CD4 memory, two plates were used for CD8 naive, and one plate was used for CD8 memory. To increase sequencing depth and limit assay-specific biases, different laboratories used diverse techniques to prepare libraries and sequence TCR repertoires. Leukapheresis yielded between about 0.85 and 9.5 billion PBMCs per donor.

As for this clone: Its target antigen remains unknown. No base quality information exists; no much larger clone differs at one position.

The donors were healthy, HIV-negative adults with no recently reported acute infections or vaccinations. Every donor was a Caucasian adult living in Nashville, Tennessee, USA. CD4+ T cells were enriched by magnetic negative selection; naive cells were then positively selected on CD45RA, and the negative fraction formed the memory subset. Blood was obtained by leukapheresis, after which PBMCs were separated by Ficoll-Histopaque density gradient centrifugation and cryopreserved in liquid nitrogen vapor phase. Analytical flow cytometry was used to check the purity and quantity of each magnetically sorted T cell population. From each sorted fraction, genomic DNA was isolated and quantified by UV absorbance on a Nanodrop 2000c. Study-wide conclusions, independent of this receptor: Even with the large sequencing depth, rarefaction of the sorted-subset datasets indicated that sequencing was incomplete. Compared with non-shared clonotypes, the clonotypes found in all four sorted-subset donors had higher generation probabilities. Pairwise subsampling indicated that sequencing depth was expected to affect the degree of clonotype sharing among donors. Sampling was limited to blood, and TCR repertoires in tissue likely differ from TCR repertoires in blood. Because the study included only a small number of donors, the genetic and exposure-history diversity represented was limited. Larger estimated clonotype richness was generally found for naive subsets than for memory subsets. About 5% of naive CD4, around 3.5% of naive CD8, 2% to 2.5% of memory CD4, and around 0.4% of memory CD8 clonotypes were shared across several donors.

The germline ends are 12 bases apart after V is trimmed by 2 bases and J by 4 bases. The CDR3 sequence holds 15 residues, the cysteine and phenylalanine included. Of all the DNA, just the CDR3 is kept, 45 bases in frame from base 1. Looking up the germline V gene yields CDR1 SGHAT and CDR2 FQNNGV. TCR CDR3 regions were amplified from genomic DNA by multiplex PCR using the deep immunoSEQ assay. For each cell subset, the extracted genomic DNA was distributed evenly across all wells of several immunoSEQ 96-well plates, and each plate served as one replicate. For sorted subsets, 200 ng of genomic DNA, equivalent to around 30,000 T cell genomes, went into each replicate PCR. Purified libraries were measured with a Qubit 3.0 fluorometer, size-checked on a Bioanalyzer 2100, and measured again with the KAPA Library Quantification kit. Every immunoSEQ 96-well plate was sequenced on a separate single-read 150-cycle Illumina NextSeq 550 flow cell. In the original analysis: The immunoSEQ output contained only junctional sequences without quality scores, so filtering could not match that applied to full-length reads. To assign V/J genes and CDR3, sequences were annotated against IMGT germline references using PyIR, a Python wrapper for IgBLAST v1.9. Any read was removed if the V/J assignment was weak (E-value above 1e-6), the CDR3 was missing, or the read contained stop codons, out-of-frame junctions, or ambiguous translated residues. V3J clonotypes were defined as sequences sharing an identical inferred V gene, J gene, and CDR3 amino acid sequence. To compute the percentage overlap between repertoires, the number of shared unique clonotypes was divided by the size of the smaller repertoire. Three approaches were used to assess repertoire richness: RTK rarefaction, the Chao1 estimator, and Recon v2.1 estimates of unobserved clonotypes. Generation probabilities for all TCRbeta clonotypes obtained by the gDNA method from several donors were computed using OLGA. TCRdb provides this immuneACCESS table in a form limited to in-frame rearrangements. Some clones are lacking; in checked studies, under half of them reflect an unresolved V gene, and why the rest are absent is not known. V, J and clone size are taken as reported in that table, and D and trimming were inferred from the DNA itself. The sample records millions of clones, around nine tenths of which are singletons. The top ten constitute roughly 0.13% of the sample.

The TCR sequence derives from a man in his late teens or twenties in good health. The chain employs TRBV11-2 and TRBJ1-3; the D gene is possibly TRBD1, with 5 bases matching. The sequencing input was naive CD4+ T cells sorted from blood. What the cell subset or site label conveys for this sample: CD45RA+ positively selected. The nucleotide sequence is given as TGTGCCAGCAGCTTAAGTCAGGGCGAGGGAAACACCATATATTTT. Its translation is CASSLSQGEGNTIYF.